This T cell receptor (beta chain) was captured in a study of blood T cell repertoires in COVID-19. The length of the CDR3 is 14 residues. The V gene's germline CDR1 is SGHNT and CDR2 YENEEA. V lost 5 bases, J lost 8 bases, and 15 bases lay in between. Residents of 24 US areas, aged about 18 to 95 years, made up the participants. Measured with immunoSEQ multiplex PCR; TCRdb has only the in-frame clones, and not every one. The sample carries roughly 380,000 clones, 88% recorded once. The TCR was taken from a woman aged 25 to 39 who had been exposed to COVID-19. Material: PBMCs or T cells enriched from blood (not recorded which). The chain carries TRBV11-3 and TRBJ1-4, with D perhaps matching TRBD1 (5 bases). CDR3 sequence (DNA): TGTGCCAGCAGCACGTACCAGGGCGACGAAAAACTGTTTTTT. Residues: CASSTYQGDEKLFF.